What follows are 24 T cell receptor beta chains derived from one specimen sequenced in a study of PD-1 blockade in classical Hodgkin lymphoma. Exposure to brentuximab vedotin varied, and each patient had relapsed following autologous stem cell transplantation. Assay used: immunoSEQ multiplex PCR; TCRdb lists only in-frame clones, some missing. Seen here are 35,000 or so clones, 60% to 80% observed once, and the top ten hold about 14%. The source material was peripheral blood mononuclear cells (PBMCs), sampled before the second cycle of nivolumab. The source of these receptors is a human donor with classical Hodgkin lymphoma.

For this clone: Other nucleotide sequences in the sample specify the same CDR3. The V gene is TRBV4-2, the J gene TRBJ1-5; maybe TRBD1 (5 bases). The CDR3 sequence is 14 residues long. CDR1 is LGHNA, CDR2 YNFKEQ, per germline. V was shortened by 0 bases and J by 2 bases, with 5 bases between the two germline ends. The DNA of the CDR3 is TGTGCCAGCAGCCAAGACAGGGGCAATCAGCCCCAGCATTTT. Translated: CASSQDRGNQPQHF.

The DNA for the CDR3 is TGTGCCATCAGTGAGAGGGGACCCTATGGCTACACCTTC. This encodes CAISERGPYGYTF. The chain joins TRBV10-3 to TRBJ1-2, with D tentatively TRBD1 (5 bases). This CDR3 is built from 13 residues. Trimming left V 2 bases short and J 4 bases short, with 8 bases between. Germline-derived CDR1 and CDR2 are ENHRY and SYGVKD.

The rearrangement uses TRBV7-9 and TRBJ2-2; D is undetermined. The germline V and J ends were trimmed by 2 bases and 4 bases, with 11 bases remaining between them. Per the germline V gene, CDR1 is SEHNR and CDR2 is FQNEAQ (reference sequence). The CDR3 is 15 amino acids. CDR3 DNA: TGTGCCAGCAGCTTACCGGTGGGGATCACCGGGGAGCTGTTTTTT. This gives the protein CASSLPVGITGELFF. Full variable domain (remainder filled in from reference TRBV7-9 and TRBJ2-2): DTGVSQNPRHKITKRGQNVTFRCDPISEHNRLYWYRQTLGQGPEFLTYFQNEAQLEKSRLLSDRFSAERPKGSFSTLEIQRTEQGDSAMYLCASSLPVGITGELFFGEGSRLTVL.

The V and J genes are TRBV18 and TRBJ2-7; 10 bases agree with TRBD1. There are 18 residues in the CDR3. The germline gives CDR1 KGHSH, CDR2 LQKENI. V lost 3 bases, J lost 5 bases, and 16 bases stayed unmatched. Here the CDR3 DNA reads TGTGCCAGCTCACCTCCGGGACAGGGGTTCTCTTCTCCTCACGAGCAGTACTTC. It encodes CASSPPGQGFSSPHEQYF.

The CDR3 DNA reads TGTGCCAGCAGTCCAAGCTATAGCTCTGGGGCCAACGTCCTGACTTTC. The encoded protein is CASSPSYSSGANVLTF. The chain recombines TRBV28 with TRBJ2-6, with no clear D. CDR1 is MDHEN and CDR2 is SYDVKM in the germline V gene. The CDR3 runs to 16 residues. V shed 5 bases and J shed 0 bases, with 11 bases lying between them. Complete variable domain (other parts from reference TRBV28 and TRBJ2-6): DVKVTQSSRYLVKRTGEKVFLECVQDMDHENMFWYRQDPGLGLRLIYFSYDVKMKEKGDIPEGYSVSREKKERFSLILESASTNQTSMYLCASSPSYSSGANVLTFGAGSRLTVL.

In its sample, this clone was seen once. The V and J genes are TRBV14 and TRBJ1-2; possible D gene TRBD1, 6 bases. The CDR3 runs 14 residues. The ends were cut back, 4 bases at V and 4 bases at J, with 13 bases in the middle. Germline CDR1 is SGHDN and CDR2 is FVKESK. CDR3 loop: CASSPMTGGYGYTF. In nucleotides, the CDR3 is TGTGCCAGCAGCCCAATGACAGGTGGCTATGGCTACACCTTC.

The chain has TRBV6-6 and TRBJ1-6; TRBD1 matches at 7 bases. The CDR3 sequence is 13 residues long. V lost 5 bases, J lost 8 bases, and 3 bases stayed unmatched. Germline V gives CDR1 MNHNY, CDR2 SVGAGI (reference sequence). CDR3 coding DNA: TGTGCCAGCAGTGCTACAGGGGATTCACCCCTCCACTTT. It specifies CASSATGDSPLHF.

This sequence joins TRBV18 and TRBJ1-1, with unresolved D. The germline V gene encodes CDR1 KGHSH and CDR2 LQKENI. There are 16 residues in the CDR3. V lost 6 bases, J lost 0 bases, and 17 bases lay in between. CDR3 region: CASSPGTRNMNTEAFF. CDR3 in DNA: TGTGCCAGCTCTCCCGGAACACGAAACATGAACACTGAAGCTTTCTTT. The variable domain in full, completed from reference TRBV18 and TRBJ1-1, reads NAGVMQNPRHLVRRRGQEARLRCSPMKGHSHVYWYRQLPEEGLKFMVYLQKENIIDESGMPKERFSAEFPKEGPSILRIQQVVRGDSAAYFCASSPGTRNMNTEAFFGQGTRLTVV.

V is TRBV5-1 and J is TRBJ2-3; maybe TRBD1 (5 bases). Trimming removed 7 bases from V and 3 bases from J, with 12 bases in between. The CDR3 covers 13 residues. Germline assignment: CDR1 SGHRS and CDR2 YFSETQ. The CDR3 DNA reads TGCGCCAGCTCTGCCGGACAAACAGATACGCAGTATTTT. Protein: CASSAGQTDTQYF. The whole variable domain, filled in from reference TRBV5-1 and TRBJ2-3, reads KAGVTQTPRYLIKTRGQQVTLSCSPISGHRSVSWYQQTPGQGLQFLFEYFSETQRNKGNFPGRFSGRQFSNSRSEMNVSTLELGDSALYLCASSAGQTDTQYFGPGTRLTVL.

V gene TRBV5-4 combines with J gene TRBJ1-3; TRBD1 is a possible D gene (5 bases). Germline V lookup: CDR1 SGHNT, CDR2 YYREEE (reference sequence). The V and J ends lost 4 bases and 4 bases respectively, with 9 bases between them. The CDR3 spans 13 residues. The DNA for the CDR3 is TGTGCCAGCAGCCCCCGACAGGGAAACACCATATATTTT. Encoded protein: CASSPRQGNTIYF.

The gene calls are TRBV10-3 and TRBJ2-2; D may be TRBD2 (5 bases). Germline V lookup: CDR1 ENHRY, CDR2 SYGVKD. Trimming removed 9 bases at V and 1 base at J, with 9 bases between. CDR3 length: 13 amino acids. The CDR3 nucleotides read TGTGCCATTACCGGGGTGAACACCGGGGAGCTGTTTTTT. As protein: CAITGVNTGELFF.

V usage is TRBV23-1 and J usage is TRBJ1-1, with D maybe TRBD1 (5 bases). TRBV23-1 is an ORF, with its function uncertain. V gave up 2 bases and J gave up 6 bases, with 22 bases separating them. The CDR3 sequence is 17 residues long. The CDR3 spells CASSQPTLGNRPPEAFF. CDR3 DNA: TGCGCCAGCAGTCAACCTACCTTGGGCAACAGGCCTCCTGAAGCTTTCTTT.

This rearrangement joins TRBV5-4 to TRBJ1-5; the D gene is possibly TRBD1 (5 bases). V lost 4 bases, J lost 4 bases, and 15 bases lay in between. This CDR3 has 15 residues. Looked up from germline, CDR1 is SGHNT and CDR2 is YYREEE (reference sequence). The chain's CDR3 is CASSPGGGVNQPQHF. Here the CDR3 DNA reads TGTGCCAGCAGCCCTGGGGGGGGAGTTAATCAGCCCCAGCATTTT.

This chain links TRBV7-9 with TRBJ2-7; D possibly corresponds to TRBD2 (5 bases). This CDR3 contains 12 residues. Germline values: CDR1 SEHNR, CDR2 FQNEAQ (reference sequence). V was shortened by 3 bases and J by 2 bases, with 5 bases between the two germline ends. CDR3: CASSFGTYEQYF. DNA for the CDR3: TGTGCCAGCAGCTTCGGGACCTACGAGCAGTACTTC.

The chain joins TRBV7-2 to TRBJ1-5, with a possible D match to TRBD1 (5 bases). Germline CDR1 reads SGHTA; CDR2 reads FQGNSA. This CDR3 is built from 14 residues. The ends were cut back, 5 bases at V and 3 bases at J, with 11 bases in the middle. Here the CDR3 DNA reads TGTGCCAGCAGCCGGGAGGGGATCAATCAGCCCCAGCATTTT. This codes for CASSREGINQPQHF.

This clone was seen a handful of times. The rearrangement links TRBV6-5 to TRBJ1-2; TRBD1 matches at 8 bases. This CDR3 region has 14 residues. V lost 6 bases, J lost 6 bases, and 9 bases stayed unmatched. Germline assignment: CDR1 MNHEY and CDR2 SVGAGI. CDR3 sequence (DNA): TGTGCCAGCAGCCGGAGACAGGGGCGGGATGGCTACACCTTC. Translated: CASSRRQGRDGYTF.

This clone was found once. The chain recombines TRBV7-2 with TRBJ1-3; perhaps TRBD1 as D (6 bases). CDR1 is SGHTA and CDR2 is FQGNSA in the germline V gene. The V and J ends lost 2 bases and 2 bases respectively, with 10 bases between them. The CDR3 runs 15 residues. CDR3 sequence reads: CASSLSGGPGNTIYF. CDR3 DNA sequence: TGTGCCAGCAGCTTAAGCGGGGGCCCTGGAAACACCATATATTTT.

There are a few counts of this clone. The chain links TRBV28 to TRBJ1-2, with TRBD1 identical over 8 bases. V gave up 8 bases and J gave up 2 bases; unmatched junction bases: 4. Germline V gene lookup returns CDR1 MDHEN and CDR2 SYDVKM. There are 13 residues in the CDR3. As DNA, the CDR3 is TGTGCCAGCCTGGACAGGGCCAACTATGGCTACACCTTC. Encoded protein: CASLDRANYGYTF.

In its sample, this clone was seen a few times. The genes are TRBV6-1 and TRBJ1-6; no firm D call. The CDR3 is 15 amino acids. Germline V gives CDR1 MNHNS, CDR2 SASEGT. The V end was cut by 6 bases, the J end by 10 bases, with 19 bases between. CDR3 in amino acids: CASRLESHPGSPLHF. CDR3 DNA: TGTGCCAGCAGACTCGAAAGCCATCCCGGATCACCCCTCCACTTT.

In its sample, this clone was seen once. The gene calls are TRBV5-1 and TRBJ2-7, with a tentative D call TRBD1 (6 bases). The CDR3 is 13 residues long. The germline CDR1 and CDR2 sequences are SGHRS and YFSETQ. V gave up 4 bases and J gave up 5 bases, with 13 bases separating them. This chain's CDR3 is CASSIQGVHEQYF. The DNA for the CDR3 is TGCGCCAGCAGCATACAGGGTGTCCACGAGCAGTACTTC.

This chain joins TRBV5-5 and TRBJ2-5, with TRBD1 identical over 10 bases. The CDR3 is 15 residues long. Germline V gene lookup returns CDR1 SGHKS and CDR2 YYEKEE (reference sequence). The trim removed 5 bases at V and 4 bases at J, leaving 8 bases unmatched. This CDR3 reads CASSFMTGGLETQYF. The CDR3 coding sequence is TGTGCCAGCAGTTTTATGACAGGGGGCTTAGAGACCCAGTACTTC.

The rearrangement links TRBV28 to TRBJ2-7; 7 positions agree with TRBD1. With 2 bases clipped from V and 6 bases from J, the junction kept 10 bases outside the gene matches. The CDR3 spans 15 residues. Germline V lookup: CDR1 MDHEN, CDR2 SYDVKM. CDR3 loop: CASSLGDRQGSEQYF. DNA of the CDR3: TGTGCCAGCAGTTTAGGGGATAGACAGGGTTCCGAGCAGTACTTC.

This clone was observed a handful of times. J is TRBJ1-2 and V is TRBV5-4, with TRBD1 matching over 7 bases. The CDR3 sequence is 14 residues long. Looked up from germline, CDR1 is SGHNT and CDR2 is YYREEE (reference sequence). V gave up 0 bases and J gave up 4 bases; unmatched junction bases: 3. CDR3 nucleotides: TGTGCCAGCAGCTTGGGACAGGGTTTCTATGGCTACACCTTC. As protein: CASSLGQGFYGYTF.

V gene TRBV5-6 combines with J gene TRBJ2-7, with D possibly TRBD1 on 6 matching bases. The CDR3 is 15 residues long. With 2 bases removed from V and 2 bases from J, the gap between germline ends came to 14 bases. Germline loops: CDR1 SGHDT, CDR2 YYEEEE. The CDR3 DNA reads TGTGCCAGCAGCTTTAGAGGCAGGGGACCCTACGAGCAGTACTTC. Translated: CASSFRGRGPYEQYF.